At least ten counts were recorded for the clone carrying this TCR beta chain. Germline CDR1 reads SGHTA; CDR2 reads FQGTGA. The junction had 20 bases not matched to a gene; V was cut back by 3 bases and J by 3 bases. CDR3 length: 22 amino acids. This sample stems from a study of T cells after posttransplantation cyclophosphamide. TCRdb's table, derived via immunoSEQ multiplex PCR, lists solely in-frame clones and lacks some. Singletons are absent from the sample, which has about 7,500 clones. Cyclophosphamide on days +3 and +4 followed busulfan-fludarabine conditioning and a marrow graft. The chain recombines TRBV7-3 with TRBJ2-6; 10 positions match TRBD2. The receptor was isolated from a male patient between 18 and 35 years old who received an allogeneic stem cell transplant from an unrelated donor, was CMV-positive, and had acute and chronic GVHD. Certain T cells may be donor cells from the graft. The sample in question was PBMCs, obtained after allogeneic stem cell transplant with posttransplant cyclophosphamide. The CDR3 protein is CASSFPLSAGLAASGGANVLTF. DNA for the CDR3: TGTGCCAGCAGCTTCCCCTTATCGGCCGGACTAGCGGCTTCCGGTGGGGCCAACGTCCTGACTTTC. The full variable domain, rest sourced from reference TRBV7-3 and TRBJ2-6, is GAGVSQTPSNKVTEKGKYVELRCDPISGHTALYWYRQSLGQGPEFLIYFQGTGAADDSGLPNDRFFAVRPEGSVSTLKIQRTERGDSAVYLCASSFPLSAGLAASGGANVLTFGAGSRLTVL.